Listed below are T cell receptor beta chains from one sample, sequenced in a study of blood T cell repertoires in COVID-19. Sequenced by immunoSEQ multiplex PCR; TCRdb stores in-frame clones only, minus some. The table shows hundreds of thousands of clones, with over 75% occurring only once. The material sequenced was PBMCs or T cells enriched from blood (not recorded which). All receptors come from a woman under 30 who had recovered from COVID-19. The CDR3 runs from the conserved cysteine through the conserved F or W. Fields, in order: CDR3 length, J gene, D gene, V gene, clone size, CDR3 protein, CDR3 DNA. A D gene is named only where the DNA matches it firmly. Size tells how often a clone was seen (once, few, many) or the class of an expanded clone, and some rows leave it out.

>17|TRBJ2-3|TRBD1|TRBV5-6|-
CASTILRGRSSTDTQYF
TGTGCCAGCACTATTCTAAGGGGGCGGTCTAGCACAGATACGCAGTATTTT
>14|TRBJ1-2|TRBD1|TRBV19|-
CASKITGGNYGYTF
TGTGCCAGTAAAATAACAGGGGGCAACTATGGCTACACCTTC
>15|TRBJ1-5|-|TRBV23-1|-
CASSQSWQGNQPQHF
TGCGCCAGCAGTCAATCGTGGCAGGGAAATCAGCCCCAGCATTTT
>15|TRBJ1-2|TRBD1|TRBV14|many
CASSQVTGTLYGYTF
TGTGCCAGCAGCCAGGTGACAGGGACCCTCTATGGCTACACCTTC
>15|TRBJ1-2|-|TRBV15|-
CATSRDPPGRYGYTF
TGTGCCACCAGCAGAGATCCCCCAGGGCGCTATGGCTACACCTTC
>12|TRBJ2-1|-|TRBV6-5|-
CASSYSRNEQFF
TGTGCCAGCAGTTACTCCCGTAATGAGCAGTTCTTC
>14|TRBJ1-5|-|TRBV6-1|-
CASSEGADYQPQHF
TGTGCCAGCAGTGAAGGGGCAGATTATCAGCCCCAGCATTTT
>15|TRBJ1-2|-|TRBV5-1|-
CASSLGDRTNYGYTF
TGCGCCAGCAGCTTGGGCGACAGGACTAACTATGGCTACACCTTC
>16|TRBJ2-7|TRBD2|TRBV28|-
CASSFTGLAVSYEQYF
TGTGCCAGCAGTTTTACTGGACTAGCGGTCTCCTACGAGCAGTACTTC
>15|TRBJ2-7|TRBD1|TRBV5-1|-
CASSLISTGEGEQYF
TGCGCCAGCAGCTTAATTTCGACAGGGGAAGGCGAGCAGTACTTC
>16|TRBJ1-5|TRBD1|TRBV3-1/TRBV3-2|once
CASSYSQGDSNQPQHF
TGTGCCAGCAGCTATTCCCAGGGGGATAGCAATCAGCCCCAGCATTTT
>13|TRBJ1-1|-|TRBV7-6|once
CASSLGQGLEAFF
TGTGCCAGCAGCTTGGGACAAGGCCTTGAAGCTTTCTTT
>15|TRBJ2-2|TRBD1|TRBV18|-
CASSLGTGSTGELFF
TGTGCCAGCTCACTGGGGACAGGGTCGACCGGGGAGCTGTTTTTT
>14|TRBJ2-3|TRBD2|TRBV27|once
CASRLAGGPDTQYF
TGTGCCAGCAGACTAGCGGGGGGGCCAGATACGCAGTATTTT
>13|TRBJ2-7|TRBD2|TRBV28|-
CASSSGGRYEQYF
TGTGCCAGCAGTTCGGGGGGGCGATACGAGCAGTACTTC
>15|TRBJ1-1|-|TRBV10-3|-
CAISESWGGDTEAFF
TGTGCCATCAGTGAGTCTTGGGGGGGGGACACTGAAGCTTTCTTT
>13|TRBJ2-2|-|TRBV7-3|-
CASTYSKTGELFF
TGTGCCAGCACCTACTCCAAGACCGGGGAGCTGTTTTTT
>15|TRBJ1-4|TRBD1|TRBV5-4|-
CASSLSGQGNEKLFF
TGTGCCAGCAGCTTGTCGGGACAGGGAAATGAAAAACTGTTTTTT
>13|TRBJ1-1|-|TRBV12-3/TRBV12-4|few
CASSFVGGTEAFF
TGTGCCAGCAGTTTTGTCGGAGGGACTGAAGCTTTCTTT
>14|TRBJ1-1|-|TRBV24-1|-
CATSDLDRNTEAFF
TGTGCCACCAGTGATTTGGACAGGAACACTGAAGCTTTCTTT
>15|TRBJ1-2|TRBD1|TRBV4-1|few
CASSRGDRDRYGYTF
TGCGCCAGCAGCCGGGGGGACAGGGACCGGTATGGCTACACCTTC
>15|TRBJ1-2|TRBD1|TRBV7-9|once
CASSRQGPAGYGYTF
TGTGCCAGCAGCCGACAGGGACCGGCTGGGTATGGCTACACCTTC
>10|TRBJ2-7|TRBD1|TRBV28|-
CASSFDRVYF
TGTGCCAGCAGTTTCGACAGGGTGTACTTC
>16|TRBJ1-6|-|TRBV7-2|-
CASSFTGGLFGSPLHF
TGTGCCAGCAGCTTTACGGGGGGCTTGTTCGGTTCACCCCTCCACTTT
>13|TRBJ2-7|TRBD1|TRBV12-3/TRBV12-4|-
CASRGQGAYEQYF
TGTGCCAGCAGGGGGCAGGGGGCCTACGAGCAGTACTTC
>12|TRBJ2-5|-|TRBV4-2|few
CASSPPGETQYF
TGTGCCAGCAGCCCTCCCGGGGAGACCCAGTACTTC
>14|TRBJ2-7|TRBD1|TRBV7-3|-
CASSPTGSSYEQYF
TGTGCCAGCAGTCCGACAGGGAGCTCCTACGAGCAGTACTTC
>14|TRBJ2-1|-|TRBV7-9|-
CASSTGTNYNEQFF
TGTGCCAGCAGCACCGGGACAAACTACAATGAGCAGTTCTTC
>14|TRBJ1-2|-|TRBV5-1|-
CASSLSGGQNGYTF
TGCGCCAGCAGCTTGTCGGGGGGGCAGAATGGCTACACCTTC
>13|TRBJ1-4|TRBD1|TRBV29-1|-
CSVGPGQGEKLFF
TGCAGCGTTGGACCGGGACAGGGGGAAAAACTGTTTTTT
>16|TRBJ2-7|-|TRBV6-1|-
CASSEKDLGQGYEQYF
TGTGCCAGCAGTGAAAAAGACTTAGGGCAGGGCTACGAGCAGTACTTC
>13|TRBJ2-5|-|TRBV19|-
CASRTRGQETQYF
TGTGCCAGTAGAACAAGAGGGCAAGAGACCCAGTACTTC
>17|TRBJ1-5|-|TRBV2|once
CASSRDSAFYSNQPQHF
TGTGCCAGCAGTCGCGACAGCGCATTCTATAGCAATCAGCCCCAGCATTTT
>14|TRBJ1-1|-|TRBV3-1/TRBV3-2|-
CASSPHLGASEAFF
TGTGCCAGCAGCCCCCACCTGGGGGCCTCTGAAGCTTTCTTT
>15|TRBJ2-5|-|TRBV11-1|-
CASSLVGGLEETQYF
TGTGCCAGCAGCTTAGTAGGGGGTTTAGAAGAGACCCAGTACTTC
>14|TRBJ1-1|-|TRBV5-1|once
CASSLERGNTEAFF
TGCGCCAGCAGCTTGGAAAGGGGGAACACTGAAGCTTTCTTT
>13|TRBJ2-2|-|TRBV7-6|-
CARPGKSTGELFF
TGTGCCAGACCCGGGAAAAGCACCGGGGAGCTGTTTTTT
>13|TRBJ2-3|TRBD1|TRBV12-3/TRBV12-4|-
CASTGGFKDTQYF
TGTGCCAGCACAGGGGGATTTAAAGATACGCAGTATTTT
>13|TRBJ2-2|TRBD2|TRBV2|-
CAIRRGSAGELFF
TGTGCCATCCGGCGGGGGTCGGCCGGGGAGCTGTTTTTT
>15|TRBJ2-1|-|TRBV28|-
CASSLEGTSVYEQFF
TGTGCCAGCAGTTTAGAAGGGACTTCTGTTTATGAGCAGTTCTTC
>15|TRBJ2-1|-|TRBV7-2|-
CASSRPGLGGHEQFF
TGTGCCAGCAGCCGTCCGGGACTGGGGGGGCATGAGCAGTTCTTC
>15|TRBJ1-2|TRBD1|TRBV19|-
CASSMEAGQIYGYTF
TGTGCCAGTAGTATGGAGGCGGGACAGATCTATGGCTACACCTTC
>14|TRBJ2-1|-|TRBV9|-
CASSVVGSPNEQFF
TGTGCCAGCAGCGTAGTCGGGTCCCCAAATGAGCAGTTCTTC
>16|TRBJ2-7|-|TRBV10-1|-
CASSELDPGESYEQYF
TGCGCCAGCAGTGAACTAGACCCGGGAGAGTCCTACGAGCAGTACTTC
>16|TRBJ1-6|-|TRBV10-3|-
CAISDPRGGVNSPLHF
TGTGCCATCAGTGACCCCCGAGGGGGAGTGAATTCACCCCTCCACTTT
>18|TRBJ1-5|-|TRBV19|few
CASSSVGQGMVWNQPQHF
TGTGCCAGTAGTTCGGTTGGGCAGGGGATGGTCTGGAATCAGCCCCAGCATTTT
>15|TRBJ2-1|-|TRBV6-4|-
CASSDGQGTYNEQFF
TGTGCCAGCAGTGACGGGCAGGGAACCTACAATGAGCAGTTCTTC
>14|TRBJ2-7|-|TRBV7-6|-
CASSHQAGADEQYF
TGTGCCAGCAGCCACCAGGCGGGGGCGGATGAGCAGTACTTC
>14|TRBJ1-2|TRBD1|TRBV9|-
CASSVGQGNGGYTF
TGTGCCAGCAGCGTGGGACAGGGGAATGGTGGCTACACCTTC
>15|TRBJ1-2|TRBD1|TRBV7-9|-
CASSTAGQEFYGYTF
TGTGCCAGCAGCACCGCGGGACAGGAGTTTTATGGCTACACCTTC
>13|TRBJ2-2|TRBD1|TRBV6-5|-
CASTRQGPGELFF
TGTGCCAGCACCAGACAGGGGCCCGGGGAGCTGTTTTTT
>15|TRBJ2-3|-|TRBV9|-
CASSERLSPTDTQYF
TGTGCCAGCAGCGAGAGACTTTCCCCCACAGATACGCAGTATTTT
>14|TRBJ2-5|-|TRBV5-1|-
CASSLRGYQETQYF
TGCGCCAGCAGTCTCCGGGGGTACCAAGAGACCCAGTACTTC